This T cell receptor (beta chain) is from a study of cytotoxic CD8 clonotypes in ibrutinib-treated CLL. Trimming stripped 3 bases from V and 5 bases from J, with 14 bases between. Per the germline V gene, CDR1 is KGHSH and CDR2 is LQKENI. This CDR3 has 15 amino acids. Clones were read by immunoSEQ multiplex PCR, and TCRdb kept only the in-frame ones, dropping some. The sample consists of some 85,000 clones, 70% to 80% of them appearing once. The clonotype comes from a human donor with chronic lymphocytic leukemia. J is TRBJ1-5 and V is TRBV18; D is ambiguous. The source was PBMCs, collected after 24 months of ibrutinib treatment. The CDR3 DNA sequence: TGTGCCAGCTCACCGGCGAGTCGCGGGGATCAGCCCCAGCATTTT. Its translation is CASSPASRGDQPQHF.